The 27 T cell receptor beta chains in this list originate from one sample, sequenced in a study of identical twins. TCRdb processed the 5' RACE reads anew with MiXCR; each CDR3 protein has one entry. The repertoire includes hundreds of thousands of distinct CDR3 sequences, about a tenth of them detected once, and roughly 5% sits in the top ten. Sequenced: memory (CD45RO+) T cells sorted from blood. These receptor sequences come from a woman in her late teens or twenties in good health.

The chain links TRBV25-1 to TRBJ2-7; D is uncertain. The CDR3 consists of 15 residues. V lost 5 bases to trimming and J lost 4 bases, with 18 bases between them. Germline V gene data show CDR1 as MGHDK and CDR2 as SYGVNS. The chain's CDR3 is CASSLDRNSPYEQYF. The DNA of the CDR3 is TGTGCCAGCAGTCTCGACCGAAATTCTCCTTACGAGCAGTACTTC.

This clonotype was seen only a few times. The J gene is TRBJ2-5, the V gene TRBV7-9, with 7 bases identical to TRBD1. The CDR3 has 15 residues. CDR1 is SEHNR and CDR2 is FQNEAQ in the germline V gene (reference sequence). The ends lost 4 bases at V and 1 base at J; junction bases unmatched: 6. CDR3 DNA sequence: TGTGCCAGCAGCTCGACCCGGGACAGCCAAGAGACCCAGTACTTC. Residues: CASSSTRDSQETQYF.

Ten or more counts support this clonotype. The V gene is TRBV12-3 or TRBV12-4, the J gene TRBJ1-3; D ambiguous. V was pared by 6 bases and J by 0 bases, with 12 bases between. CDR3 length: 15 residues. The CDR3 nucleotides are TGTGCCAGCAGGGATACAGCGATCTCTGGAAACACCATATATTTT. Translated, it gives CASRDTAISGNTIYF.

This clonotype was seen many times. The gene calls are TRBV20-1 and TRBJ1-5, with D perhaps matching TRBD1 (5 bases). The germline gives CDR1 DFQATT, CDR2 SNEGSKA (reference sequence). The CDR3 length is 12 residues. Deletions cut 6 bases from V and 4 bases from J, with 10 bases between. The CDR3 region is CSATAGNQPQHF. The CDR3 DNA reads TGCAGTGCCACAGCAGGGAATCAGCCCCAGCATTTT.

The V and J genes are TRBV20-1 and TRBJ1-5, with D perhaps TRBD1 (6 bases). The CDR3 runs 15 residues. Trimming removed 5 bases at V and 2 bases at J, with 16 bases between. Germline V gene sequence: CDR1 DFQATT, CDR2 SNEGSKA (reference sequence). The CDR3 loop reads CSAVPGAGGNQPQHF. The CDR3 nucleotides are TGCAGTGCTGTTCCGGGGGCAGGGGGCAATCAGCCCCAGCATTTT.

This clonotype was detected a few times. The chain joins TRBV6-1 to TRBJ2-3; the match to TRBD2 covers 8 bases. V gave up 8 bases and J gave up 8 bases; unmatched junction bases: 9. Per the germline V gene, CDR1 is MNHNS and CDR2 is SASEGT. The CDR3 has 13 residues. CDR3 bases: TGTGCCAGCGGCAGCGGGAGCGTCGGTACGCAGTATTTT. This encodes CASGSGSVGTQYF.

This chain links TRBV12-5 with TRBJ1-2, with TRBD1 identical over 7 bases. The V gene end was trimmed by 5 bases and the J gene end by 8 bases; junction bases not matched to a gene: 11. The CDR3 contains 14 residues. The germline V gene has CDR1 LGHNT and CDR2 FRNRAP. CDR3 nucleotide sequence: TGTGCTAGTGGTGCCCTCGACAGGGCCGGCGGCTACACCTTC. Its translation is CASGALDRAGGYTF.

The rearrangement uses TRBV6-1 and TRBJ1-4; tentatively, D is TRBD1 (5 bases). The CDR3 is made up of 14 amino acids. Germline V gives CDR1 MNHNS, CDR2 SASEGT. V lost 3 bases, J lost 5 bases, and 10 bases lay in between. The CDR3 reads CASSDPRGNEKLFF. The CDR3 nucleotides read TGTGCCAGCAGTGACCCCCGGGGGAATGAAAAACTGTTTTTT.

This clonotype was counted ten times or more. The V gene is TRBV24-1, the J gene TRBJ2-1; 10 bases map to TRBD2. Germline V gene lookup returns CDR1 KGHDR and CDR2 SFDVKD. The CDR3 is 16 residues long. V lost 5 bases and J lost 0; bases outside the gene matches: 3. CDR3 protein: CATSASGRASYNEQFF. The DNA of the CDR3 is TGTGCCACCAGTGCCAGCGGGAGGGCCTCCTACAATGAGCAGTTCTTC.

J is TRBJ2-1 and V is TRBV5-4, with 13 bases matching TRBD2. With V trimmed by 4 bases and J by 0 bases, 7 bases remained unmatched. The CDR3 consists of 18 residues. CDR1 is SGHNT and CDR2 is YYREEE in the germline V gene (reference sequence). CDR3 residues: CASSGLAGAKSSYNEQFF. The CDR3 nucleotides are TGTGCCAGCAGCGGACTAGCGGGGGCCAAGAGCTCCTACAATGAGCAGTTCTTC.

This clonotype came up a few times. The V and J genes are TRBV7-2 and TRBJ2-5; 7 nucleotides line up with TRBD1. The germline V gene has CDR1 SGHTA and CDR2 FQGNSA. The CDR3 has 15 amino acids. V was pared by 5 bases and J by 5 bases, with 11 bases of the junction left unmatched. CDR3 sequence reads: CASSPNLGGGETQYF. The CDR3 DNA follows: TGTGCCAGCAGCCCAAACCTAGGGGGCGGCGAGACCCAGTACTTC.

There are many counts of this clonotype. The chain links TRBV20-1 to TRBJ1-1, with D uncertain. The CDR3 consists of 13 residues. V lost 5 bases and J 0 bases, leaving 10 bases between the germline ends. The V gene's germline CDR1 is DFQATT and CDR2 SNEGSKA (reference sequence). CDR3 loop: CSARRLVNTEAFF. DNA of the CDR3: TGCAGTGCTCGCCGCTTAGTGAACACTGAAGCTTTCTTT.

This clonotype has more than one count but fewer than ten. The chain uses TRBV9 and TRBJ2-1; TRBD2 is a possible D gene (6 bases). The CDR3 spans 13 residues. V was cut by 3 bases and J by 10 bases, with 14 bases left in between. CDR1 SGDLS and CDR2 YYNGEE come from the germline V gene. The CDR3 sequence is CASSEGLAREQFF. DNA for the CDR3: TGTGCCAGCAGCGAGGGACTCGCGAGAGAGCAGTTCTTC.

This clonotype showed up many times. V usage is TRBV12-3 or TRBV12-4 and J usage is TRBJ2-1; D may be TRBD1 or TRBD2 (5 bases each). The CDR3 has 16 residues. Between the trimmed V and J ends, which lost 4 bases and 8 bases, there was a span of 21 bases. The CDR3 region has the DNA TGTGCCAGCAGTTCCCTCGGGGCACCACCTAGCTATGAGCAGTTCTTC. Amino acids: CASSSLGAPPSYEQFF.

At least ten counts were recorded for this clonotype. V and J are TRBV4-3 and TRBJ1-1; no clear D. The CDR3 sequence is 17 residues long. Trimming removed 3 bases at V and 1 base at J, with 18 bases between. Germline V gene sequence: CDR1 LGHNA, CDR2 YSLEER. In DNA form, the CDR3 reads TGCGCCAGCAGCCACAAATTTGGGGAGGGAGGGAACACTGAAGCTTTCTTT. Amino acids: CASSHKFGEGGNTEAFF.

The sample holds a few counts of this clonotype. This chain connects TRBV3-1 to TRBJ1-6; no reliable D call. CDR1 is LGHDT, CDR2 YNNKEL, per germline (reference sequence). With 0 bases removed from V and 10 bases from J, the gap between germline ends came to 10 bases. The CDR3 covers 14 residues. CDR3 coding DNA: TGTGCCAGCAGCCAAGAAAGGCTCTACTCACCCCTCCACTTT. Its protein is CASSQERLYSPLHF.

This clonotype came up many times. The chain employs TRBV7-9 and TRBJ2-1; 7 nucleotides match TRBD2. Germline V lookup: CDR1 SEHNR, CDR2 FQNEAQ (reference sequence). The trim removed 5 bases at V and 4 bases at J, leaving 8 bases unmatched. This CDR3 comprises 15 residues. The CDR3 reads CASSLVQRGYNEQFF. The CDR3 region has the DNA TGTGCCAGCAGCCTCGTCCAGCGGGGTTACAATGAGCAGTTCTTC.

The chain links TRBV6-5 to TRBJ1-1, with a tentative D call TRBD1 (5 bases). Germline lookup yields CDR1 MNHEY and CDR2 SVGAGI. This CDR3 has 14 amino acids. V gave up 0 bases and J gave up 5 bases, with 10 bases separating them. The CDR3 coding sequence is TGTGCCAGCAGTTACTCGGGGGGGGATACTGAAGCTTTCTTT. This encodes CASSYSGGDTEAFF.

There are a few counts of this clonotype. This chain connects TRBV2 to TRBJ1-5, with D possibly being TRBD1 (5 bases). Germline V gives CDR1 SNHLY, CDR2 FYNNEI. CDR3 length: 13 residues. V was clipped by 5 bases and J by 3 bases, with 8 bases between them. CDR3 coding DNA: TGTGCCAGCAGTTCGGGGCTCAATCAGCCCCAGCATTTT. Residues: CASSSGLNQPQHF.

In this sample, this clonotype turned up a few times. J is TRBJ2-7 and V is TRBV6-5, with D uncertain. Germline CDR1 and CDR2: MNHEY and SVGAGI. V lost 2 bases and J 1 base, leaving 12 bases between the germline ends. This CDR3 has 15 residues. Written as DNA, the CDR3 is TGTGCCAGCAGTTACGGGCAGGTCGGTTCCTACGAGCAGTACTTC. It translates to CASSYGQVGSYEQYF.

This clonotype was observed a handful of times. This chain uses TRBV19 with TRBJ2-7; a weak D match, TRBD1 (6 bases). Deletions cut 3 bases from V and 4 bases from J, with 10 bases between. This CDR3 comprises 13 residues. From germline, CDR1 is LNHDA and CDR2 SQIVND (reference sequence). CDR3 sequence (DNA): TGTGCCAGTAGTATGACACAGGGTTACGAGCAGTACTTC. This encodes CASSMTQGYEQYF.

CDR3 nucleotide sequence: TGTGCCTGGAGTGGAGCAGGGAACCGCTACGAGCAGTACTTC. Translated: CAWSGAGNRYEQYF. This chain connects TRBV30 to TRBJ2-7, with D perhaps TRBD1 (5 bases). V was pared by 1 base and J by 3 bases, with 13 bases between. The CDR3 consists of 14 residues. Germline V gives CDR1 GTSNPN, CDR2 SVGIG (reference sequence). Based on the CDR3 plus reference TRBV30 and TRBJ2-7, the full variable domain is SQTIHQWPATLVQPVGSPLSLECTVEGTSNPNLYWYRQAAGRGLQLLFYSVGIGQISSEVPQNLSASRPQDRQFILSSKKLLLSDSGFYLCAWSGAGNRYEQYFGPGTRLTVT.

In this sample, this clonotype turned up many times. The V and J genes are TRBV6-5 and TRBJ2-7, with a weak D call TRBD1 (6 bases). The CDR3 covers 14 residues. V was trimmed by 2 bases and J by 9 bases, leaving 17 bases between them. Per the germline V gene, CDR1 is MNHEY and CDR2 is SVGAGI. CDR3 coding DNA: TGTGCCAGCAGTTACCGCAGGGGACCTATAGGGCAGTACTTC. This gives the protein CASSYRRGPIGQYF.

In its sample, this clonotype was seen many times. CDR3 nucleotide sequence: TGCAGCGTTGAAGATATTGGGCAGGAAGGCTACGAGCAGTACTTC. Encoded protein: CSVEDIGQEGYEQYF. V and J are TRBV29-1 and TRBJ2-7, with no clear D. This CDR3 region has 15 residues. Germline V lookup: CDR1 SQVTM, CDR2 ANQGSEA. The V and J ends lost 0 bases and 3 bases respectively, with 15 bases between them.

The rearrangement uses TRBV12-3 or TRBV12-4 and TRBJ2-7; a weak D match, TRBD2 (6 bases). The CDR3 loop spans 14 amino acids. Trimming took 5 bases from V and 6 from J, leaving 17 bases between them. The CDR3 DNA is TGTGCCAGCAGTGAAGAAACGGGAGCCAGCGAGCAGTACTTC. Amino acid sequence: CASSEETGASEQYF.

This clonotype has at least ten counts. The V call is TRBV9, the J call TRBJ2-3, with no clear D. From germline, CDR1 is SGDLS and CDR2 YYNGEE. The CDR3 is 12 residues long. V was pared by 0 bases and J by 4 bases, with 3 bases between. Written as DNA, the CDR3 is TGTGCCAGCAGCGTAGCTTCAGATACGCAGTATTTT. Its protein is CASSVASDTQYF.

This chain uses TRBV7-9 with TRBJ2-1, with TRBD2 matching 7 bases. Germline-derived CDR1 and CDR2 are SEHNR and FQNEAQ (reference sequence). The ends lost 3 bases at V and 4 bases at J; junction bases unmatched: 6. The CDR3 sequence is 15 residues long. CDR3 DNA sequence: TGTGCCAGCAGCTTTGAGAGCGGGGTTTACAATGAGCAGTTCTTC. This codes for CASSFESGVYNEQFF. Complete variable domain (other parts from reference TRBV7-9 and TRBJ2-1): DTGVSQNPRHKITKRGQNVTFRCDPISEHNRLYWYRQTLGQGPEFLTYFQNEAQLEKSRLLSDRFSAERPKGSFSTLEIQRTEQGDSAMYLCASSFESGVYNEQFFGPGTRLTVL.